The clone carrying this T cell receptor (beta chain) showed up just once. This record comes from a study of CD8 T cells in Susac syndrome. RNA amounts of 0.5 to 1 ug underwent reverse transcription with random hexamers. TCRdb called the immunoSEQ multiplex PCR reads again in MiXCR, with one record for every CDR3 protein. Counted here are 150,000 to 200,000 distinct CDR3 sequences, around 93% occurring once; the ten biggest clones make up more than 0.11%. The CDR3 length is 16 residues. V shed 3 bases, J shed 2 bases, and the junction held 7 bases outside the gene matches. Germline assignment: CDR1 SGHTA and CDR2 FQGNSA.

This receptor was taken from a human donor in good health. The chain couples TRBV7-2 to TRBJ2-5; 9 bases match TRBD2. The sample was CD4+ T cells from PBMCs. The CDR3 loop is CASSLAAAGGQETQYF. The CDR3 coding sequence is TGTGCCAGCAGCTTGGCCGCGGCGGGAGGGCAAGAGACCCAGTACTTC.